The T cell receptor beta chain described here comes from a study of blood T cells in healthy people across ages. Study observations and caveats: Any changes in expanded clonotypes were possibly confounded, as donor CMV status remained unknown.

Caucasian, healthy and from Russia, the donors were aged between roughly 6 and 95. This clonotype was recorded only once. Its antigen is unidentified. CDR3 size: 12 residues. Trimming removed 6 bases from V and 8 bases from J, with 10 bases in between. The authors ran a second PCR of 7 to 11 cycles using a sample-barcoded 5' primer and a J-beta primer mix. MiXCR, run by TCRdb on the 5' RACE reads, gives a single entry per CDR3 protein. The data contain about 1 million distinct CDR3 sequences, 35% to 55% of them singletons. This sequence joins TRBV12-3 or TRBV12-4 and TRBJ2-2; D gene uncertain. This TCR derives from a woman aged 55 to 70 in good health. Sequenced material: blood. The CDR3 DNA reads as TGTGCCAGCAGGCCCTCGATGGGGGAGCTGTTTTTT. Its translation: CASRPSMGELFF.